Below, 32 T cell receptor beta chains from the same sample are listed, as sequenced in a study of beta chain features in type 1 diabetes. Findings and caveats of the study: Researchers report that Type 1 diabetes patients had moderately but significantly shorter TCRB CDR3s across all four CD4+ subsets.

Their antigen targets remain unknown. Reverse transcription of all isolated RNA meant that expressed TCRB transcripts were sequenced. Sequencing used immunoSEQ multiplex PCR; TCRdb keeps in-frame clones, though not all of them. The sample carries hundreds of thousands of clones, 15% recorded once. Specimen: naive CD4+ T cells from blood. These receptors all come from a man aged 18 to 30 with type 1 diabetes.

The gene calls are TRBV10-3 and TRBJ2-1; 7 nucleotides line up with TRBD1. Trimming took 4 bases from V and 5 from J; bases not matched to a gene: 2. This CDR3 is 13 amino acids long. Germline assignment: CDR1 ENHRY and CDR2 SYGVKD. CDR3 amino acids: CAISADRDNEQFF. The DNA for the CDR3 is TGTGCCATCAGTGCCGACAGGGACAATGAGCAGTTCTTC.

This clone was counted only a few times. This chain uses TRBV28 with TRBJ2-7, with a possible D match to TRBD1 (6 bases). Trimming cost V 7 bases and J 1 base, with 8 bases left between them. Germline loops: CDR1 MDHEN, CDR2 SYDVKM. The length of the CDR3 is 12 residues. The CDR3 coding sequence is TGTGCCAGCAACAGGGCGTCCTACGAGCAGTACTTC. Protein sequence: CASNRASYEQYF.

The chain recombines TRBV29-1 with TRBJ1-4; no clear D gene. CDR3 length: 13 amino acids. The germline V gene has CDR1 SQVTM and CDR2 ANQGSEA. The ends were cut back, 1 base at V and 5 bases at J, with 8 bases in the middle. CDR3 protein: CSVEGGRNEKLFF. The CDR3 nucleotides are TGCAGCGTTGAAGGAGGCCGGAATGAAAAACTGTTTTTT.

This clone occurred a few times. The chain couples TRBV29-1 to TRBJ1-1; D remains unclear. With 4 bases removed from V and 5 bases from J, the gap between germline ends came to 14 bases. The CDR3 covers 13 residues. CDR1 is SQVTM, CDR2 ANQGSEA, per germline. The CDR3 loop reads CSVAKDTETEAFF. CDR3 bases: TGCAGCGTTGCTAAGGATACGGAGACTGAAGCTTTCTTT.

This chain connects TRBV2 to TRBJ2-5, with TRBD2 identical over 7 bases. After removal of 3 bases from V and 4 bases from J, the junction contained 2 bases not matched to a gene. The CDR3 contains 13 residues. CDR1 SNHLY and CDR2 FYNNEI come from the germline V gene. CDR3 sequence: CASSDTGGETQYF. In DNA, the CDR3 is TGTGCCAGCAGTGACACGGGGGGAGAGACCCAGTACTTC.

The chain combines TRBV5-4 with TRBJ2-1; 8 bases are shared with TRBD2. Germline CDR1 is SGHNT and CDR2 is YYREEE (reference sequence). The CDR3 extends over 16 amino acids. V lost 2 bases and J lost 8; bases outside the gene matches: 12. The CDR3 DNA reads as TGTGCCAGCAGCTTTGGAACTAGCGGTTTCTTCGATGAGCAGTTCTTC. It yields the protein CASSFGTSGFFDEQFF.

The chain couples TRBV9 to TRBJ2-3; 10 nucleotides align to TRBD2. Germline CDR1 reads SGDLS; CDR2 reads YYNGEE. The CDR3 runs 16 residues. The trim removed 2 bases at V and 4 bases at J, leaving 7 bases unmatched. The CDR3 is CASSVLAGVSADTQYF. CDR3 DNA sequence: TGTGCCAGCAGCGTTCTAGCGGGAGTATCGGCAGATACGCAGTATTTT. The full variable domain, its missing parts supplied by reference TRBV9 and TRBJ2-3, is DSGVTQTPKHLITATGQRVTLRCSPRSGDLSVYWYQQSLDQGLQFLIQYYNGEERAKGNILERFSAQQFPDLHSELNLSSLELGDSALYFCASSVLAGVSADTQYFGPGTRLTVL.

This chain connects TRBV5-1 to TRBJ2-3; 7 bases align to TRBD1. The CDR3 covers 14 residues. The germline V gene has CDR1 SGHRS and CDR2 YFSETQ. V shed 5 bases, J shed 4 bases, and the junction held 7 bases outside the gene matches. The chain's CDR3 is CASRWVGQADTQYF. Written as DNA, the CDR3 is TGCGCCAGCAGATGGGTCGGACAGGCAGATACGCAGTATTTT. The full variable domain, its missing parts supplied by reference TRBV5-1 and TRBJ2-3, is KAGVTQTPRYLIKTRGQQVTLSCSPISGHRSVSWYQQTPGQGLQFLFEYFSETQRNKGNFPGRFSGRQFSNSRSEMNVSTLELGDSALYLCASRWVGQADTQYFGPGTRLTVL.

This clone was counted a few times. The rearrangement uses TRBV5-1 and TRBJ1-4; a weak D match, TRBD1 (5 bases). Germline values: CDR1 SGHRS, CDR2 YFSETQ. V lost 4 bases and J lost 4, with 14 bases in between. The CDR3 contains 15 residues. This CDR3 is CASSLIGHSNEKLFF. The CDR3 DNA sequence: TGCGCCAGCAGCCTTATCGGACACAGTAATGAAAAACTGTTTTTT.

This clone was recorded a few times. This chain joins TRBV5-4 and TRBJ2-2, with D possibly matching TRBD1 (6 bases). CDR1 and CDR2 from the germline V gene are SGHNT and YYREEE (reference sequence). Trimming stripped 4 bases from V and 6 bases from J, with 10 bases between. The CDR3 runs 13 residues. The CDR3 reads CASSQQGPGELFF. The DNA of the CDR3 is TGTGCCAGCAGCCAACAGGGTCCCGGGGAGCTGTTTTTT. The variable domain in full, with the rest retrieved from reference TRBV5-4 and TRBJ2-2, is ETGVTQSPTHLIKTRGQQVTLRCSSQSGHNTVSWYQQALGQGPQFIFQYYREEENGRGNFPPRFSGLQFPNYSSELNVNALELDDSALYLCASSQQGPGELFFGEGSRLTVL.

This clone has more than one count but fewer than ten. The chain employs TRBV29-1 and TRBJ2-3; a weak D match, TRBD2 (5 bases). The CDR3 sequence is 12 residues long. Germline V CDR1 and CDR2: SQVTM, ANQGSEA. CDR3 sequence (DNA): TGCTACCCTAGCAATCCCACAGATACGCAGTATTTT. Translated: CYPSNPTDTQYF.

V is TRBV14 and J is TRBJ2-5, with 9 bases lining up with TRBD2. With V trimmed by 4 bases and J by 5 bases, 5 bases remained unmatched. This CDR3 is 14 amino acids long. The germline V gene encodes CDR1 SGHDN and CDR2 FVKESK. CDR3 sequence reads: CASSRVAGVETQYF. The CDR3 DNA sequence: TGTGCCAGCAGCCGCGTAGCGGGAGTTGAGACCCAGTACTTC.

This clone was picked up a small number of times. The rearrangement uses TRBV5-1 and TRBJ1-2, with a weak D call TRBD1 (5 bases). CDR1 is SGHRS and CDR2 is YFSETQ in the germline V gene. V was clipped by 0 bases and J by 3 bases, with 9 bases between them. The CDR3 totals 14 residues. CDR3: CASSLDGDYYGYTF. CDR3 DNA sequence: TGCGCCAGCAGCTTGGACGGGGACTACTATGGCTACACCTTC.

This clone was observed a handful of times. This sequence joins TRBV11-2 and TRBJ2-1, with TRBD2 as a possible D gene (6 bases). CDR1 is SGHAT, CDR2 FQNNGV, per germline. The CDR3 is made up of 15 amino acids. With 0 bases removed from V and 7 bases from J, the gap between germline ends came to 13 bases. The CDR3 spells CASSLESLARNEQFF. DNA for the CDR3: TGTGCCAGCAGCTTAGAGTCGCTAGCGCGGAATGAGCAGTTCTTC.

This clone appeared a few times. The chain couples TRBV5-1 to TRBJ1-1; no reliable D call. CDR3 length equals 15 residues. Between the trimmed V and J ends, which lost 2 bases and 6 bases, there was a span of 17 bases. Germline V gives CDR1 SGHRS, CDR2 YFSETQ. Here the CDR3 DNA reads TGCGCCAGCAGCTTTAAAGGGAGCCCTGAGCCTGAAGCTTTCTTT. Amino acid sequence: CASSFKGSPEPEAFF.

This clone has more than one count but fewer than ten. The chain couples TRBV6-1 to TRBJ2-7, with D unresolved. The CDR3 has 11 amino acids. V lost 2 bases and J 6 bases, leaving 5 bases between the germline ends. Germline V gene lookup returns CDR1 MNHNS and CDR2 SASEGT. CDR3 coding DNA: TGTGCCAGCAGTGAACGGGTCGAGCAGTACTTC. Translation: CASSERVEQYF.

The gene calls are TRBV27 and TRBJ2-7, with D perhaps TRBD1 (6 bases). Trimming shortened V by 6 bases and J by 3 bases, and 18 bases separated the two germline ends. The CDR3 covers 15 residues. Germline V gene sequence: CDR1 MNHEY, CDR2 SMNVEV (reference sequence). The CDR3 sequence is CASSRSQDSYYEQYF. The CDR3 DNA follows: TGTGCCAGCAGCCGCTCCCAGGACAGTTACTACGAGCAGTACTTC.

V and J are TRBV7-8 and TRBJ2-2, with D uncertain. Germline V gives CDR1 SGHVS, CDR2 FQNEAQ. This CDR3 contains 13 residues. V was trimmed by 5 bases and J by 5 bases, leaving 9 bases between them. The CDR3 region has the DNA TGTGCCAGCAGCCCCCTGGAGACCGGGGAGCTGTTTTTT. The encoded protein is CASSPLETGELFF.

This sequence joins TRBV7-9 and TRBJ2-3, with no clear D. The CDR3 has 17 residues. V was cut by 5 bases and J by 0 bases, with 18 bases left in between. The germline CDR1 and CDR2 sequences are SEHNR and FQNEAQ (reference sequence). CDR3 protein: CASSPRASFTSTDTQYF. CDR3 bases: TGTGCCAGCAGCCCAAGAGCGTCGTTCACTAGCACAGATACGCAGTATTTT. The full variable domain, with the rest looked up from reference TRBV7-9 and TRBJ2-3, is DTGVSQNPRHKITKRGQNVTFRCDPISEHNRLYWYRQTLGQGPEFLTYFQNEAQLEKSRLLSDRFSAERPKGSFSTLEIQRTEQGDSAMYLCASSPRASFTSTDTQYFGPGTRLTVL.

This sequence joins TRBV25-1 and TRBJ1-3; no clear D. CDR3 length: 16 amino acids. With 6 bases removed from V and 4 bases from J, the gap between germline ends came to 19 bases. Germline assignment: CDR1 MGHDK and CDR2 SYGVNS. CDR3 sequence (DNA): TGTGCCAGCAGATCAGGTCCTCTAAGAAAAGGAAACACCATATATTTT. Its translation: CASRSGPLRKGNTIYF.

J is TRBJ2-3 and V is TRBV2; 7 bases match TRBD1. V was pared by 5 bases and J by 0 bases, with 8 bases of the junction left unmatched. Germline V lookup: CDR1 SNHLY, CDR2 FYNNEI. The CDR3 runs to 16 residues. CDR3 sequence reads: CASSRDRRTSTDTQYF. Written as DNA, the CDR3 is TGTGCCAGCAGTCGGGACAGACGCACTAGCACAGATACGCAGTATTTT.

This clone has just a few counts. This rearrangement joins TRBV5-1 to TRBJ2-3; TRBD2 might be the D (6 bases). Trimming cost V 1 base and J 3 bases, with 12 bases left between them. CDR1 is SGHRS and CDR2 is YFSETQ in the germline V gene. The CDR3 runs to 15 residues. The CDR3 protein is CASSLTSSWTDTQYF. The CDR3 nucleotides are TGCGCCAGCAGCTTGACTAGCAGTTGGACAGATACGCAGTATTTT.

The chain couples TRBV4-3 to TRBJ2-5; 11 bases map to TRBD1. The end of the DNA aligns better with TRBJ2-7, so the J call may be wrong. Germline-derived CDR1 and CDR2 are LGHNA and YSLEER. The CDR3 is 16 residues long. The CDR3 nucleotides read TGCGCCAGCAGCCTTACACCGGGACAGGGGGTCTACGAGCAGTACTTC. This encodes CASSLTPGQGVYEQYF.

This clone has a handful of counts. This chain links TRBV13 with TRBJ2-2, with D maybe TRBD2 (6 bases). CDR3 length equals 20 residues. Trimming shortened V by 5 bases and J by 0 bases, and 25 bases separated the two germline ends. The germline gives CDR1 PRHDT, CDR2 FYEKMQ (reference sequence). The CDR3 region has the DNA TGTGCCAGCAGCGCTAGGAGGGTCAAAGTAACCCTCTCGAACACCGGGGAGCTGTTTTTT. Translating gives CASSARRVKVTLSNTGELFF. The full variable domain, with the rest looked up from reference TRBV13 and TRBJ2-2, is AAGVIQSPRHLIKEKRETATLKCYPIPRHDTVYWYQQGPGQDPQFLISFYEKMQSDKGSIPDRFSAQQFSDYHSELNMSSLELGDSALYFCASSARRVKVTLSNTGELFFGEGSRLTVL.

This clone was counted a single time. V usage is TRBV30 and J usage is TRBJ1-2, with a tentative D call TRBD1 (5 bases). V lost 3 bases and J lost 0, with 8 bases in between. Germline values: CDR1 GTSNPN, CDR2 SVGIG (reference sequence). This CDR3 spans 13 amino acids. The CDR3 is CAWRQAANYGYTF. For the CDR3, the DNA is TGTGCCTGGAGACAGGCCGCTAACTATGGCTACACCTTC.

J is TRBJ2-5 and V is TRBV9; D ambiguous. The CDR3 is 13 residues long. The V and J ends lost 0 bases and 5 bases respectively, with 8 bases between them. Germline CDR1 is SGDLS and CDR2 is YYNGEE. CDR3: CASSVGATETQYF. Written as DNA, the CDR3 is TGTGCCAGCAGCGTAGGGGCGACCGAGACCCAGTACTTC.

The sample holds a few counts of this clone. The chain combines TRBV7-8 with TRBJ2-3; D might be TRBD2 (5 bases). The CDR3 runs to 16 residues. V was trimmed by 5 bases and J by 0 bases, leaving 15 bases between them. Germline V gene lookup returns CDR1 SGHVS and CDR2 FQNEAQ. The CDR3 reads CASSPGWIRSTDTQYF. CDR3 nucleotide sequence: TGTGCCAGCAGCCCGGGGTGGATACGAAGCACAGATACGCAGTATTTT.

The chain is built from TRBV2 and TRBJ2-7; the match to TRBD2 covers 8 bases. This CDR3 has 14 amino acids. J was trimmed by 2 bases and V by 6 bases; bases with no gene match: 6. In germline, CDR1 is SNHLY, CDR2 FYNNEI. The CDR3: CASSVAGTTYEQYF. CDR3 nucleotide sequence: TGTGCCAGCAGCGTAGCGGGGACGACCTACGAGCAGTACTTC.

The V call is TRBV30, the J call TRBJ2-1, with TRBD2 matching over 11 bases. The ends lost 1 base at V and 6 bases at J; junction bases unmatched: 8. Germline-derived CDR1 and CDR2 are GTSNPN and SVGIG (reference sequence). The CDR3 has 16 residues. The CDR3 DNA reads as TGTGCCTGGAGTGCACCGGGACTAGCGGTAGCCAATGAGCAGTTCTTC. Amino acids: CAWSAPGLAVANEQFF.

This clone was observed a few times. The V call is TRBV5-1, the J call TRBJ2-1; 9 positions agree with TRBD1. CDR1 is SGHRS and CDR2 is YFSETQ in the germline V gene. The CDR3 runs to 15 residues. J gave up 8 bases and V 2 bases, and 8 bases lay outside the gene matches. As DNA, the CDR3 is TGCGCCAGCAGCTTTTTGGGACAGGGTCAAGATGAGCAGTTCTTC. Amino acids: CASSFLGQGQDEQFF.

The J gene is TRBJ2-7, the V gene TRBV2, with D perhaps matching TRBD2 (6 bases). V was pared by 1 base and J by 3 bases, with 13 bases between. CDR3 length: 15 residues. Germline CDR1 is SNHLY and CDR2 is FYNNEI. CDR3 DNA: TGTGCCAGCAGTGAAGGCGGGGCGTCCTTCTACGAGCAGTACTTC. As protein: CASSEGGASFYEQYF.

CDR3 in DNA: TGTGCCAGCAGTGAAGCTACACTAGCGGGGGGGCTGGATGAGCAGTTCTTC. Protein sequence: CASSEATLAGGLDEQFF. This chain links TRBV2 with TRBJ2-1, with 13 nucleotides matching TRBD2. The CDR3 is 17 amino acids. The trim removed 0 bases at V and 8 bases at J, leaving 7 bases unmatched. Germline CDR1 reads SNHLY; CDR2 reads FYNNEI.